The clone carrying this T cell receptor (beta chain) was observed once. V was pared by 4 bases and J by 6 bases, with 14 bases between. CDR3 length equals 14 residues. Germline V gene lookup returns CDR1 SGHTA and CDR2 FQGNSA. Recovered status in Cohort 3 required two negative PCRs, clearance, or symptom resolution. The data stem from a study of blood T cell repertoires in COVID-19. Clones were read by immunoSEQ multiplex PCR, and TCRdb kept only the in-frame ones, dropping some. The sample lists about 320,000 clones; around nine tenths were seen once. The TCR sequence derives from a man aged 60 to 75 who had recovered from COVID-19. The sequencing input was PBMCs or T cells enriched from blood (not recorded which). V gene TRBV7-2 combines with J gene TRBJ2-3; D perhaps matches TRBD2 (5 bases). CDR3 bases: TGTGCCAGCAGCTCATCCGGGATGATTGATACGCAGTATTTT. This encodes CASSSSGMIDTQYF.